Included here is one T cell receptor (beta chain) sequence, with context. These data belong to a study of blood T cell repertoires in COVID-19. The protocol was immunoSEQ multiplex PCR, while the TCRdb copy is restricted to in-frame clones and leaves out a portion. The sample yields more than 250,000 clones, over 75% seen once. Sequenced material: peripheral blood. The receptor comes from a human donor in a cohort sampled during active COVID-19.

The CDR3 loop reads CASSPPTGGAYGYGYTF. The CDR3 region has the DNA TGTGCCAGCTCACCACCGACAGGGGGGGCTTATGGCTATGGCTACACCTTC. The chain has TRBV18 and TRBJ1-2; TRBD1 agrees at 9 bases. After removal of 0 bases from V and 4 bases from J, the junction contained 9 bases not matched to a gene. CDR3 length equals 17 residues. The V gene's germline CDR1 is KGHSH and CDR2 LQKENI.